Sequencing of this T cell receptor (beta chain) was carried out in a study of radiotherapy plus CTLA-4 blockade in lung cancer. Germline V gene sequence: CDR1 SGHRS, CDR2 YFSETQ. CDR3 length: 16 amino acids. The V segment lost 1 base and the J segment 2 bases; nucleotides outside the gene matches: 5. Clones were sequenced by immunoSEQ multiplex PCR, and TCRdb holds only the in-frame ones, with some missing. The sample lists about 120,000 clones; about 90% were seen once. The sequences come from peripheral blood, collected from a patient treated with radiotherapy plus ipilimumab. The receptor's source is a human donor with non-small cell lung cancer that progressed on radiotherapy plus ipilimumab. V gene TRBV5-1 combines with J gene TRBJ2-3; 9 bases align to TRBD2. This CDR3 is CASSLIAGASTDTQYF. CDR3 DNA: TGCGCCAGCAGCTTGATAGCGGGAGCCTCCACAGATACGCAGTATTTT.